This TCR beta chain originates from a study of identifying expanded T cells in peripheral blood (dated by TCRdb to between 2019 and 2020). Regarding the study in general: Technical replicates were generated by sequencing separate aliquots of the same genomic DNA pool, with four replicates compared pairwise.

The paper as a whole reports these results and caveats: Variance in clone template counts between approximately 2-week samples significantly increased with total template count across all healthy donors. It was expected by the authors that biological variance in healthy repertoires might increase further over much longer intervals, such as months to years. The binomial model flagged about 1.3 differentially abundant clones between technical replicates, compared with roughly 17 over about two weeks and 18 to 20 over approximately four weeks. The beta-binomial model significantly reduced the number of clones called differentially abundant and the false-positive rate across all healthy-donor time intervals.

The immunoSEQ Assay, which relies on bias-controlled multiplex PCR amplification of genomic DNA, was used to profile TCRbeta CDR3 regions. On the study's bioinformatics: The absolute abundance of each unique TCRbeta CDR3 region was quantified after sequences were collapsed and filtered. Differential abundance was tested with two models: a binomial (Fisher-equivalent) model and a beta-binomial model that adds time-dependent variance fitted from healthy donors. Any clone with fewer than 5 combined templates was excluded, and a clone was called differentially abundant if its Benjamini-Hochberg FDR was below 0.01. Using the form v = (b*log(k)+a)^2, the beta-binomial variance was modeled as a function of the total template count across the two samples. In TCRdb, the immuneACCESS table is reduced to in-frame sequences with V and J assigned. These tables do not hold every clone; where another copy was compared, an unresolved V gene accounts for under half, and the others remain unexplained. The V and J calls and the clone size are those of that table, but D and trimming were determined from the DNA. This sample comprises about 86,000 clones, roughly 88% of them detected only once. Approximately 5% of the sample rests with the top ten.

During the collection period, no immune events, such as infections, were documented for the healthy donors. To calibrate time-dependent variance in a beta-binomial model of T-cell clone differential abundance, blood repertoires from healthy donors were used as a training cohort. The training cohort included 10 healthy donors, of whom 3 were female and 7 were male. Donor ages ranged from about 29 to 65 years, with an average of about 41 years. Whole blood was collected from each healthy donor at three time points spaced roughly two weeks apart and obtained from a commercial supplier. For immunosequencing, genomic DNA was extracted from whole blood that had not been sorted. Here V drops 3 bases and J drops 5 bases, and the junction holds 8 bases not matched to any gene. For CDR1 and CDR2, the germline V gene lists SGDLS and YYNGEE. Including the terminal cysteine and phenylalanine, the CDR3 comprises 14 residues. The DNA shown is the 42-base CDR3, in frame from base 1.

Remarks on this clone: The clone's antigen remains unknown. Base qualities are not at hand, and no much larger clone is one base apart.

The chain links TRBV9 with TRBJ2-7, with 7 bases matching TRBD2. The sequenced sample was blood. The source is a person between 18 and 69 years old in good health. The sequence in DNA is TGTGCCAGCAGCGGGGGAGGGAGTTCCCACGAGCAGTACTTC. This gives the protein CASSGGGSSHEQYF.